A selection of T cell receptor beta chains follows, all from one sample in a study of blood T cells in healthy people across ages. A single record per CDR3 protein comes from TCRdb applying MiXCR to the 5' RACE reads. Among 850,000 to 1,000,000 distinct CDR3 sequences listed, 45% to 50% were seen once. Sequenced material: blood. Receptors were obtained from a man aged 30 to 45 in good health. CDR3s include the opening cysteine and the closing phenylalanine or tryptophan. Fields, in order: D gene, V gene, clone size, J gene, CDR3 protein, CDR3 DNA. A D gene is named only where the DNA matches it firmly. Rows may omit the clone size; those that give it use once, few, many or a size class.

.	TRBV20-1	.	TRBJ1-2	CSARGQDYGYTF	TGCAGTGCTAGAGGTCAAGACTATGGCTACACCTTC
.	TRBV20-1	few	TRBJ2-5	CSASGSGETQYF	TGCAGTGCTAGTGGATCGGGAGAGACCCAGTACTTC
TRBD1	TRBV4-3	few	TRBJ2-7	CASSQDRGQEALEQYF	TGCGCCAGCAGCCAAGATCGGGGACAGGAGGCCCTCGAGCAGTACTTC
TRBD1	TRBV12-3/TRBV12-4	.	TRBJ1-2	CASSSGTGANYGYTF	TGTGCCAGCAGTTCCGGGACAGGGGCTAACTATGGCTACACCTTC
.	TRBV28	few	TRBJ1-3	CASSSGANTIYF	TGTGCCAGCAGTTCGGGCGCAAACACCATATATTTT
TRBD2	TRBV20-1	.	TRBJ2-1	CSAASGGAIGNEQFF	TGCAGTGCTGCTAGCGGGGGGGCCATAGGCAATGAGCAGTTCTTC
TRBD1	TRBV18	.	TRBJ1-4	CASLDRAEEKLFF	TGTGCCAGCCTCGACAGGGCGGAAGAAAAACTGTTTTTT
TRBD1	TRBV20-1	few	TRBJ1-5	CSASEGQGVNQPQHF	TGCAGTGCTAGCGAGGGACAGGGTGTGAATCAGCCCCAGCATTTT
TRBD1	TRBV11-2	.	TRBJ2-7	CASSWSGQGRGYEQYF	TGTGCCAGCAGCTGGAGTGGACAGGGACGGGGATACGAGCAGTACTTC
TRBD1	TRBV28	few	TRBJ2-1	CASSTGGRGFF	TGTGCCAGCAGCACAGGGGGCCGGGGGTTCTTC
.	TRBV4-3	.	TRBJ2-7	CASSPEGGSSYNEQYF	TGCGCCAGCAGCCCCGAGGGGGGGAGCTCCTACAATGAGCAGTACTTC
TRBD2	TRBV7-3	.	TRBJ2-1	CASSPIAGGPVNEQFF	TGTGCCAGCAGCCCGATAGCGGGAGGGCCCGTGAATGAGCAGTTCTTC
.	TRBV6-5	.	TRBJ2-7	CASRTGVRGYEQYF	TGTGCCAGCAGGACAGGTGTCCGGGGCTACGAGCAGTACTTC
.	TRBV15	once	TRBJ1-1	CATSRAAGVNTEAFF	TGTGCCACCAGCAGAGCGGCAGGGGTGAACACTGAAGCTTTCTTT
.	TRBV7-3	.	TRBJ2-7	CASSLRRPAGHEQYF	TGTGCCAGCAGCTTAAGGAGGCCCGCGGGCCACGAGCAGTACTTC
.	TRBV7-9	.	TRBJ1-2	CASSSPAGRYGYTF	TGTGCCAGCAGCTCCCCGGCAGGGAGGTATGGCTACACCTTC
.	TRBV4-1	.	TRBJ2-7	CASSQGDRCEQYF	TGCGCCAGCAGCCAAGGCGACAGGTGCGAGCAGTACTTC
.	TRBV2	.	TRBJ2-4	CASQSLNQQNIQYF	TGTGCCAGCCAAAGCTTGAACCAACAAAACATTCAGTACTTC
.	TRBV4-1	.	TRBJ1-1	CASSQGMKLNTEAFF	TGCGCCAGCAGCCAGGGGATGAAGTTGAACACTGAAGCTTTCTTT
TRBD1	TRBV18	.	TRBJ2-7	CASSHDRGSYEQYF	TGTGCCAGCTCCCACGACAGGGGGTCCTACGAGCAGTACTTC
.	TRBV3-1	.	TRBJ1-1	CASSQDPRRATEAFF	TGTGCCAGCAGCCAAGATCCCCGCAGGGCCACTGAAGCTTTCTTT
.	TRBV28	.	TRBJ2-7	CASSFAQGPVDEQYF	TGTGCCAGCAGTTTCGCGCAGGGGCCTGTCGACGAGCAGTACTTC
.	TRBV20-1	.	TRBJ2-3	CSARYWGDPDTQYF	TGCAGTGCTAGATACTGGGGGGATCCAGATACGCAGTATTTT
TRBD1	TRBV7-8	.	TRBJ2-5	CASSLATGPQEIQYF	TGTGCCAGCAGCTTAGCGACAGGGCCTCAAGAGATCCAGTACTTC
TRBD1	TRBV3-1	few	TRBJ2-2	CASSQRQGAGELFF	TGTGCCAGCAGCCAAAGACAGGGGGCCGGGGAGCTGTTTTTT
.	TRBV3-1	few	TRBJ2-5	CASSQMVVGGETQYF	TGTGCCAGCAGCCAGATGGTCGTCGGGGGAGAGACCCAGTACTTC
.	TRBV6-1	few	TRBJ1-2	CASRTAGTGTYGYTF	TGTGCCAGCAGGACAGCCGGGACGGGGACCTATGGCTACACCTTC
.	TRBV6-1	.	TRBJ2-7	CASGEEAPFEQYF	TGTGCCAGCGGTGAAGAGGCACCTTTCGAGCAGTACTTC
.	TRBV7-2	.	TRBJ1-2	CASSRIPGETGYTF	TGTGCCAGCAGCCGCATTCCAGGGGAGACCGGCTACACCTTC
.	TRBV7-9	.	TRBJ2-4	CASSLVPRDKNIQYF	TGTGCCAGCAGCTTAGTCCCTAGAGACAAAAACATTCAGTACTTC